The rows below give T cell receptor beta chains drawn from one sample of a study of response to subunit inactivated influenza vaccine. One entry per CDR3 protein, called by TCRdb with MiXCR from the RT-PCR reads. The profile shows 710,000 or so distinct CDR3 sequences, approximately 14% of them singletons. The source was PBMCs from blood, collected roughly 12 days after vaccination. These receptor sequences come from a man over 45 who received an inactivated influenza vaccine. The CDR3 runs from the conserved cysteine through the conserved F or W. The order of the fields is clone size, D gene, V gene, J gene, CDR3 protein, CDR3 DNA. A D gene is named only where the DNA matches it firmly. Size values are once, few and many counts, or a class for expanded clones, and some rows have none.

.,.,TRBV18,TRBJ2-3,CASSPVKASGTDTQYF,TGTGCCAGCTCACCAGTCAAAGCTAGCGGCACAGATACGCAGTATTTT
few,TRBD1,TRBV6-1,TRBJ1-6,CASSQTGRDSPLHF,TGTGCCAGCAGCCAGACAGGGCGGGACTCACCCCTCCACTTT
.,.,TRBV7-9,TRBJ1-1,CASSLVQKFEAFF,TGTGCCAGCAGCTTAGTTCAAAAATTCGAAGCTTTCTTT
.,.,TRBV30,TRBJ2-7,CAWSIQAAYEQYF,TGTGCCTGGAGTATACAGGCCGCCTACGAGCAGTACTTC
few,.,TRBV7-9,TRBJ2-3,CASSFSGTRADTQYF,TGTGCCAGCAGTTTTTCCGGGACCCGAGCGGATACGCAGTATTTT
many,.,TRBV12-3/TRBV12-4,TRBJ1-1,CASSLGGRGTEAFF,TGTGCCAGCAGTTTAGGGGGCCGGGGCACTGAAGCTTTCTTT
.,.,TRBV12-3/TRBV12-4,TRBJ1-1,CASNDRGARTEAFF,TGTGCCAGCAACGACCGGGGGGCGAGGACTGAAGCTTTCTTT
few,.,TRBV7-2,TRBJ2-5,CASSSTRGQQTQYF,TGTGCCAGCAGCTCCACCAGAGGTCAACAGACCCAGTACTTC
.,.,TRBV20-1,TRBJ2-3,CALASGSTDTQYF,TGCGCCCTGGCCAGCGGGAGCACAGATACGCAGTATTTT
.,.,TRBV2,TRBJ2-1,CASSFDGEQFF,TGTGCCAGCAGTTTCGACGGTGAGCAGTTCTTC
few,.,TRBV13,TRBJ2-1,CASTLRTDEQFF,TGTGCCAGCACCCTTCGAACCGATGAGCAGTTCTTC
.,.,TRBV20-1,TRBJ1-2,CSASAVLGGYTF,TGCAGTGCTAGTGCAGTACTTGGCGGCTACACCTTC
.,TRBD2,TRBV29-1,TRBJ2-7,CSHTSGSYEQYF,TGCAGCCACACTAGCGGGAGCTACGAGCAGTACTTC
few,.,TRBV6-2/TRBV6-3,TRBJ2-7,CASSHRRAAYEQYF,TGTGCCAGCAGTCACCGGCGAGCGGCATACGAGCAGTACTTC
many,TRBD2,TRBV28,TRBJ2-7,CASSLRTSGRYEQYF,TGTGCCAGCAGTTTACGGACTAGCGGGAGGTACGAGCAGTACTTC
.,TRBD1,TRBV6-2/TRBV6-3,TRBJ1-2,CASSSRGQDYTF,TGTGCCAGCAGTTCCAGAGGACAGGACTACACCTTC
few,.,TRBV4-3,TRBJ1-4,CASSPRTDIGEKLFF,TGCGCCAGCAGCCCCCGGACAGATATAGGTGAAAAACTGTTTTTT
few,TRBD1,TRBV29-1,TRBJ1-2,CSVAGGAYGYTF,TGCAGCGTGGCAGGGGGCGCGTATGGCTACACCTTC
few,TRBD2,TRBV27,TRBJ2-1,CASSFRGTSGTHNEQFF,TGTGCCAGCAGTTTCCGAGGGACTAGCGGGACTCACAATGAGCAGTTCTTC
many,TRBD1,TRBV11-2,TRBJ2-7,CASSRVGGTYEQYF,TGTGCCAGCAGCCGGGTAGGGGGCACCTACGAGCAGTACTTC
few,TRBD1,TRBV7-2,TRBJ2-5,CASSLAGTGAGETQYF,TGTGCCAGCAGCTTAGCTGGGACAGGGGCCGGGGAGACCCAGTACTTC
few,.,TRBV28,TRBJ2-7,CASSPTRLASYEQYF,TGTGCCAGCAGTCCCACCAGGCTAGCCTCCTACGAGCAGTACTTC
.,.,TRBV20-1,TRBJ2-1,CSARGRLGESSYNEQFF,TGCAGTGCTAGAGGTCGGTTGGGGGAGAGCTCCTACAATGAGCAGTTCTTC
.,.,TRBV16,TRBJ1-4,CASSIVSGGEKLFF,TGTGCCAGCAGCATCGTCAGCGGTGGTGAAAAACTGTTTTTT
medium-sized,TRBD2,TRBV7-8,TRBJ2-3,CASSLALAGGNTDTQYF,TGTGCCAGCAGCTTAGCGTTAGCGGGGGGAAACACAGATACGCAGTATTTT
few,TRBD1,TRBV29-1,TRBJ1-1,CSGDRNTEAFF,TGCAGCGGGGACAGAAACACTGAAGCTTTCTTT
few,.,TRBV20-1,TRBJ1-4,CSAQRPRGFEEKLFF,TGCAGTGCCCAACGACCGCGGGGGTTCGAAGAAAAACTGTTTTTT
few,.,TRBV7-8,TRBJ2-2,CASMQGTLSAPGELFF,TGTGCCAGCATGCAAGGGACCCTTAGCGCTCCCGGGGAGCTGTTTTTT
.,.,TRBV6-1,TRBJ2-7,CASSAPSPPYEQYF,TGTGCCAGCAGTGCCCCCTCTCCTCCCTACGAGCAGTACTTC
.,TRBD2,TRBV9,TRBJ2-3,CASSGYSGSSTDTQYF,TGTGCCAGCAGCGGCTATAGCGGGAGCTCGACAGATACGCAGTATTTT
few,TRBD1,TRBV12-3/TRBV12-4,TRBJ2-7,CASSTRFGGTGVSEQYF,TGTGCCAGCAGTACCAGGTTTGGAGGGACAGGGGTGAGCGAGCAGTACTTC
few,.,TRBV20-1,TRBJ2-7,CSARQQYEQYF,TGCAGTGCGAGACAGCAGTACGAGCAGTACTTC
few,.,TRBV25-1,TRBJ2-7,CASSQAPSEQYF,TGTGCCAGCAGTCAGGCACCCTCCGAGCAGTACTTC
.,TRBD1,TRBV12-3/TRBV12-4,TRBJ1-1,CAIRPSAGGGTEAFF,TGTGCCATCAGGCCAAGTGCAGGGGGTGGAACTGAAGCTTTCTTT
few,TRBD1,TRBV5-1,TRBJ2-2,CASRSPGQGTVGELFF,TGCGCCAGCAGATCCCCGGGACAGGGGACCGTAGGGGAGCTGTTTTTT
many,.,TRBV5-1,TRBJ1-5,CASSEMDGRNQPQHF,TGCGCCAGCAGCGAAATGGACGGAAGAAATCAGCCCCAGCATTTT
many,TRBD1,TRBV20-1,TRBJ2-3,CSALPGQGADTQYF,TGCAGTGCTCTACCGGGACAGGGGGCCGATACGCAGTATTTT
.,.,TRBV25-1,TRBJ2-3,CASSLASPDTQYF,TGTGCCAGCAGTTTAGCGTCCCCAGATACGCAGTATTTT
.,.,TRBV6-2/TRBV6-3,TRBJ1-6,CASSYARGMVDSPLHF,TGTGCCAGCAGTTACGCACGTGGGATGGTAGATTCACCCCTCCACTTT
many,.,TRBV10-3,TRBJ2-7,CAISESAYYEQYF,TGTGCCATCAGTGAGTCTGCCTACTACGAGCAGTACTTC
few,.,TRBV27,TRBJ2-1,CASSNIPPGYYNEQFF,TGTGCCAGCAGTAATATCCCTCCAGGGTACTACAATGAGCAGTTCTTC